What follows are 15 T cell receptor beta chains derived from one specimen sequenced in a study of CD8+CD57+ T cells in acquired aplastic anemia. Genomic DNA was employed as the template in profiling TCR beta VDJ and CDR3. Each CDR3 protein gets one entry after TCRdb re-called the reads with MiXCR. The repertoire consists of 150,000 to 200,000 distinct CDR3 sequences, with about half occurring once and the leading ten covering 3.2%. Patients chosen for sequencing had shown CD8+CD57+ cell expansion by flow cytometry. The material sequenced was sorted CD4+, CD8+, or CD8+CD57+ T cells (not recorded which) from PBMCs. The receptors derive from a human donor with aplastic anemia.

The chain joins TRBV5-1 to TRBJ1-2; D remains ambiguous. Germline CDR1 SGHRS, CDR2 YFSETQ. The CDR3 is 13 amino acids. The V end was cut by 8 bases, the J end by 8 bases, with 19 bases between. The CDR3 DNA reads as TGCGCCAGTAGCCCGGGCGGCATTGTGGGCTACACCTTC. This codes for CASSPGGIVGYTF.

There are a few counts of this clonotype. The chain couples TRBV25-1 to TRBJ1-1; 7 bases agree with TRBD1. The CDR3 runs 13 residues. The trim removed 3 bases at V and 9 bases at J, leaving 7 bases unmatched. The germline V gene encodes CDR1 MGHDK and CDR2 SYGVNS. This chain's CDR3 is CASSDPGQYQAFF. CDR3 DNA sequence: TGTGCCAGCAGTGATCCGGGACAGTACCAAGCTTTCTTT.

V is TRBV11-1 and J is TRBJ2-3, with 9 bases lining up with TRBD2. This CDR3 spans 15 amino acids. The germline V gene encodes CDR1 SGHAT and CDR2 FQDESV (reference sequence). The ends lost 5 bases at V and 0 bases at J; junction bases unmatched: 3. The CDR3 loop reads CASSRGGGSTDTQYF. The CDR3 DNA sequence: TGTGCCAGCAGCCGCGGGGGGGGGAGCACAGATACGCAGTATTTT.

Comments on this clonotype: At one boundary the junction diverges from the germline segment, which might be a read error. The chain combines TRBV5-4 with TRBJ1-2; 7 bases match TRBD1. The V gene's germline CDR1 is SGHNT and CDR2 YYREEE (reference sequence). The CDR3 is made up of 12 amino acids. The CDR3 nucleotides read TGTGCCAGCAGCTTGACAGGGGATGGCTACATCTTC. Translating gives CASSLTGDGYIF.

This sequence joins TRBV10-3 and TRBJ2-7; D call uncertain. With 3 bases removed from V and 4 bases from J, the gap between germline ends came to 10 bases. The CDR3 spans 13 residues. CDR1 is ENHRY and CDR2 is SYGVKD in the germline V gene. The CDR3, as DNA: TGTGCCATCAGTGATGGCAGGAGTTACGAGCAGTACTTC. Translation gives CAISDGRSYEQYF.

This clonotype was counted ten times or more. This rearrangement joins TRBV20-1 to TRBJ2-1; no reliable D call. Per germline, CDR1 DFQATT and CDR2 SNEGSKA (reference sequence). This CDR3 spans 17 amino acids. V was cut by 0 bases and J by 0 bases, with 15 bases left in between. The CDR3 DNA follows: TGCAGTGCTAGAGAGTCAGACCCAAGGAGCTCCTACAATGAGCAGTTCTTC. Its translation is CSARESDPRSSYNEQFF.

The rearrangement uses TRBV25-1 and TRBJ2-7, with D perhaps TRBD2 (6 bases). Trimming shortened V by 2 bases and J by 10 bases, and 15 bases separated the two germline ends. The CDR3 spans 13 residues. Germline-derived CDR1 and CDR2 are MGHDK and SYGVNS. CDR3 region: CASSEPAGGEQYF. CDR3 DNA sequence: TGTGCCAGCAGTGAACCCGCCGGAGGGGAACAGTACTTC.

Ten or more counts support this clonotype. Here the CDR3 reads CASSLKLAGGIETQYF. CDR3 coding DNA: TGCGCCAGCAGCTTGAAACTAGCGGGGGGGATAGAGACCCAGTACTTC. V and J are TRBV5-1 and TRBJ2-5, with 13 bases lining up with TRBD2. Germline CDR1 is SGHRS and CDR2 is YFSETQ. The junction had 4 bases not matched to a gene; V was cut back by 1 base and J by 4 bases. The CDR3 length is 16 residues.

This clonotype showed up just once. The CDR3 loop reads CASSFLGDYGYTF. The CDR3 DNA reads as TGTGCCAGCAGCTTCCTAGGGGACTATGGCTACACCTTC. This chain links TRBV7-8 with TRBJ1-2; weak D call: TRBD1 (5 bases). Germline values: CDR1 SGHVS, CDR2 FQNEAQ. Trimming shortened V by 3 bases and J by 3 bases, and 8 bases separated the two germline ends. CDR3 size: 13 residues.

Remarks on this clonotype: The CDR3 does not close with the conserved phenylalanine or tryptophan, likely indicating a read error. CDR3 residues: CASSREDEQFL. CDR3 DNA: TGCGCCAGCAGCCGCGAGGATGAGCAGTTCCTC. This chain joins TRBV4-1 and TRBJ2-1, with D hard to call. The CDR3 is 11 residues long. Trimming took 4 bases from V and 8 from J, leaving 6 bases between them. CDR1 and CDR2 from the germline V gene are MGHRA and YSYEKL.

This clonotype was recorded many times. The CDR3 spells CASSSPGQRTEAFF. The CDR3 DNA sequence: TGTGCCAGCAGTTCCCCGGGGCAGCGCACTGAAGCTTTCTTT. The V and J genes are TRBV28 and TRBJ1-1; possible D gene TRBD1, 5 bases. V lost 4 bases and J 4 bases, leaving 13 bases between the germline ends. Germline CDR1 MDHEN, CDR2 SYDVKM. The CDR3 sequence is 14 residues long.

The rearrangement joins TRBV15 to TRBJ1-2; no definite D call. Trimming removed 4 bases from V and 2 bases from J, with 8 bases in between. Germline V gives CDR1 LNHNV, CDR2 YYDKDF (reference sequence). CDR3 length: 13 amino acids. The chain's CDR3 is CATSTGSNYGYTF. The CDR3 bases are TGTGCCACCAGCACGGGCAGCAACTATGGCTACACCTTC. The entire variable domain, with the rest obtained from reference TRBV15 and TRBJ1-2, is as follows: DAMVIQNPRYQVTQFGKPVTLSCSQTLNHNVMYWYQQKSSQAPKLLFHYYDKDFNNEADTPDNFQSRRPNTSFCFLDIRSPGLGDTAMYLCATSTGSNYGYTFGSGTRLTVV.

This clonotype came up many times. V is TRBV5-1 and J is TRBJ1-5; the D is unclear. Trimming shortened V by 0 bases and J by 0 bases, and 10 bases separated the two germline ends. This CDR3 contains 16 residues. Germline-derived CDR1 and CDR2 are SGHRS and YFSETQ. This CDR3 reads CASSLGTIDSNQPQHF. CDR3 nucleotides: TGCGCCAGCAGCTTGGGGACGATAGATAGCAATCAGCCCCAGCATTTT.

This rearrangement joins TRBV2 to TRBJ2-2, with TRBD2 as a possible D gene (5 bases). The germline CDR1 and CDR2 sequences are SNHLY and FYNNEI. CDR3 size: 14 residues. With 7 bases removed from V and 7 bases from J, the gap between germline ends came to 16 bases. DNA of the CDR3: TGTGCCAGCACTGATAGCGAGGAGATCGGGGAGCTGTTTTTT. Its protein product is CASTDSEEIGELFF.

As for this clonotype: A read error may produce the germline difference seen at one junction end. The chain recombines TRBV6-2 or TRBV6-3 with TRBJ1-2, with D possibly TRBD1 on 5 matching bases. CDR3 size: 17 residues. Germline values: CDR1 MNHEY, CDR2 SVGEGT. The CDR3 bases are TGTGCCAGCAGTTTACTGGGGCCCTCTGGAGCTAACTATGGCTGCACCTTC. Its protein is CASSLLGPSGANYGCTF.